These 25 T cell receptor beta chains originate from one sample sequenced in a study of blood T cell repertoires in COVID-19 (dated by TCRdb to the early 2020s). Library generation was performed with the immunoSEQ multiplex PCR assay. TCRdb carries this immuneACCESS record with in-frame sequences only. Its versions omit some clonotypes, under half of them owing to an unresolved V gene in the studies checked, with the rest unexplained. A total of roughly 700,000 clones appear in this sample, 85% to 90% of them only once. The top ten clones comprise 0.2% to 0.3% of the sample. Sequenced sample: peripheral blood. The receptors originated from a woman aged 18-30 years with acute or convalescent COVID-19.

V is TRBV6-4 and J is TRBJ2-2; 7 nucleotides agree with TRBD2. Trimming at V came to 3 bases and at J to 4 bases, leaving 5 bases not matched to a gene. Germline assignment: CDR1 MRHNA and CDR2 SNTAGT. CDR3 length equals 15 residues. As DNA, the CDR3 is TGTGCCAGCAGTGAAGAACCGGGGGGCACCGGGGAGCTGTTTTTT. Translation: CASSEEPGGTGELFF.

This sequence joins TRBV10-1 and TRBJ1-2, with 8 bases fitting TRBD1. V lost 7 bases and J lost 7; bases outside the gene matches: 14. CDR3 size: 15 residues. Germline loops: CDR1 WNHNN, CDR2 SYGVQD (reference sequence). The CDR3 protein is CASKAEQGAKVGYTF. CDR3 nucleotide sequence: TGCGCCAGCAAAGCAGAGCAGGGGGCGAAGGTTGGCTACACCTTC.

CDR3 nucleotide sequence: TGTGCCTGGAGCCCAGGGGTCTTTAATGAAAAACTGTTTTTT. It codes for CAWSPGVFNEKLFF. The chain couples TRBV30 to TRBJ1-4; possibly TRBD1 for D (6 bases). Deletions cut 3 bases from V and 4 bases from J, with 12 bases between. Looked up from germline, CDR1 is GTSNPN and CDR2 is SVGIG (reference sequence). This CDR3 has 14 amino acids. Combining the CDR3 with reference TRBV30 and TRBJ1-4 gives the whole variable domain SQTIHQWPATLVQPVGSPLSLECTVEGTSNPNLYWYRQAAGRGLQLLFYSVGIGQISSEVPQNLSASRPQDRQFILSSKKLLLSDSGFYLCAWSPGVFNEKLFFGSGTQLSVL.

The chain couples TRBV11-2 to TRBJ1-1; D is uncertain. CDR3 length: 13 residues. The V end was cut by 5 bases, the J end by 3 bases, with 10 bases between. The germline CDR1 and CDR2 sequences are SGHAT and FQNNGV. The CDR3 DNA reads TGTGCCAGCAGCCTCACTCAGGACACTGAAGCTTTCTTT. This translates into CASSLTQDTEAFF.

For the CDR3, the DNA is TGTGCCAGTAGTATAGGGGCCGCAAGCTATTCACCCCTCCACTTT. Residues: CASSIGAASYSPLHF. This chain joins TRBV19 and TRBJ1-6; D remains unclear. The V gene's germline CDR1 is LNHDA and CDR2 SQIVND (reference sequence). The CDR3 runs 15 residues. V was pared by 1 base and J by 8 bases, with 12 bases between.

The rearrangement links TRBV9 to TRBJ2-2; maybe TRBD2 (5 bases). The germline CDR1 and CDR2 sequences are SGDLS and YYNGEE. Between the trimmed V and J ends, which lost 0 bases and 3 bases, there was a span of 12 bases. The CDR3 contains 16 residues. The CDR3 loop is CASSVDGGLYTGELFF. The CDR3 DNA reads TGTGCCAGCAGCGTAGATGGCGGGTTATACACCGGGGAGCTGTTTTTT.

Only one count was recorded for this clone. This chain joins TRBV7-9 and TRBJ1-1; 8 bases agree with TRBD1. J gave up 3 bases and V 5 bases, and 5 bases lay outside the gene matches. The CDR3 loop spans 14 amino acids. CDR1 SEHNR and CDR2 FQNEAQ come from the germline V gene (reference sequence). CDR3 DNA: TGTGCCAGCAGCCTGAAACAGGGGGACACTGAAGCTTTCTTT. Its translation: CASSLKQGDTEAFF. The full variable domain, completed using reference TRBV7-9 and TRBJ1-1, is DTGVSQNPRHKITKRGQNVTFRCDPISEHNRLYWYRQTLGQGPEFLTYFQNEAQLEKSRLLSDRFSAERPKGSFSTLEIQRTEQGDSAMYLCASSLKQGDTEAFFGQGTRLTVV.

Turning to this clone: One end of the junction fails to match germline, which may point to a read error. This rearrangement joins TRBV19 to TRBJ1-1, with no clear D. Germline CDR1 reads LNHDA; CDR2 reads SQIVND (reference sequence). This CDR3 contains 11 residues. CDR3 bases: TGTGCCAGTAAAGCGGGTCCTGAGGCTTTCTTT. This codes for CASKAGPEAFF.

This rearrangement joins TRBV9 to TRBJ2-2; D unresolved. The CDR3 runs 12 residues. The germline CDR1 and CDR2 sequences are SGDLS and YYNGEE. The V end lost 4 bases, the J end lost 5 bases, and 6 bases lay between the germline ends. CDR3 in amino acids: CASSFMTGELFF. The DNA of the CDR3 is TGTGCCAGCAGCTTCATGACCGGGGAGCTGTTTTTT.

The chain has TRBV7-6 and TRBJ2-7; 7 bases fit TRBD1. J was trimmed by 2 bases and V by 5 bases; bases with no gene match: 9. Germline V gives CDR1 SGHVS, CDR2 FNYEAQ. The CDR3 spans 15 residues. CDR3 loop: CASSPGQLNPYEQYF. DNA for the CDR3: TGTGCCAGCAGCCCGGGACAGCTTAACCCCTACGAGCAGTACTTC. The full variable domain, with the rest looked up from reference TRBV7-6 and TRBJ2-7, is GAGVSQSPRYKVTKRGQDVALRCDPISGHVSLYWYRQALGQGPEFLTYFNYEAQQDKSGLPNDRFSAERPEGSISTLTIQRTEQRDSAMYRCASSPGQLNPYEQYFGPGTRLTVT.

The rearrangement links TRBV19 to TRBJ1-5, with no clear D. Per the germline V gene, CDR1 is LNHDA and CDR2 is SQIVND (reference sequence). The CDR3 has 15 amino acids. Trimming shortened V by 3 bases and J by 3 bases, and 12 bases separated the two germline ends. CDR3 residues: CASSIPGRPNQPQHF. CDR3 coding DNA: TGTGCCAGTAGTATCCCCGGGAGACCCAATCAGCCCCAGCATTTT.

The rearrangement uses TRBV9 and TRBJ1-2, with D maybe TRBD1 (5 bases). The CDR3 covers 15 residues. The germline V gene has CDR1 SGDLS and CDR2 YYNGEE. V lost 3 bases and J 6 bases, leaving 18 bases between the germline ends. CDR3 residues: CASSGPRGAGDGYTF. The DNA for the CDR3 is TGTGCCAGCAGCGGGCCCCGCGGTGCGGGGGATGGCTACACCTTC.

This chain links TRBV6-6 with TRBJ1-2, with unresolved D. Per the germline V gene, CDR1 is MNHNY and CDR2 is SVGAGI (reference sequence). The CDR3 is 15 residues long. Trimming pared 6 bases from V and 1 base from J, leaving 15 bases between. The CDR3, as DNA: TGTGCCAGCAGACCCCTAGGCGGGGATAACTATGGCTACACCTTC. This sequence encodes CASRPLGGDNYGYTF.

V and J are TRBV9 and TRBJ1-5; TRBD1 matches 8 bases. J gave up 4 bases and V 4 bases, and 10 bases lay outside the gene matches. The length of the CDR3 is 16 residues. Germline values: CDR1 SGDLS, CDR2 YYNGEE. The CDR3 region is CASSTGQGKPNQPQHF. In DNA form, the CDR3 reads TGTGCCAGCAGCACCGGACAGGGAAAACCTAATCAGCCCCAGCATTTT.

The chain is built from TRBV6-5 and TRBJ1-2, with 8 positions matching TRBD1. CDR3 length: 16 residues. Germline CDR1 MNHEY, CDR2 SVGAGI. V lost 2 bases and J lost 5; bases outside the gene matches: 10. The CDR3 protein is CASSYSLNRGDYGYTF. For the CDR3, the DNA is TGTGCCAGCAGTTACAGTTTGAACAGGGGGGATTATGGCTACACCTTC.

This clone was counted a single time. This sequence joins TRBV7-9 and TRBJ1-5; D might be TRBD1 (6 bases). Trimming removed 5 bases at V and 0 bases at J, with 14 bases between. Germline values: CDR1 SEHNR, CDR2 FQNEAQ (reference sequence). The CDR3 sequence is 16 residues long. CDR3 sequence reads: CASSLVTGDSNQPQHF. CDR3 nucleotides: TGTGCCAGCAGCCTCGTGACAGGAGATAGCAATCAGCCCCAGCATTTT.

The count of this clone is one. The V and J genes are TRBV12-3 or TRBV12-4 and TRBJ1-2, with D unclear. V lost 5 bases and J lost 1, with 8 bases in between. The CDR3 covers 13 residues. CDR3 coding DNA: TGTGCCAGCAGTCGACTGAATAACTATGGCTACACCTTC. Translating it yields CASSRLNNYGYTF.

The V gene is TRBV4-1, the J gene TRBJ1-5, with D perhaps TRBD1 (6 bases). Trimming took 3 bases from V and 3 from J, leaving 18 bases between them. Germline V gives CDR1 MGHRA, CDR2 YSYEKL. The CDR3 length is 17 residues. The DNA for the CDR3 is TGCGCCAGCAGCCAGGGCCCAGCTGGGGGCCACAATCAGCCCCAGCATTTT. Its protein product is CASSQGPAGGHNQPQHF.

This clone was seen only once. The chain is built from TRBV11-2 and TRBJ2-7, with D unclear. Germline CDR1 is SGHAT and CDR2 is FQNNGV. CDR3 length equals 11 residues. Trimming cost V 3 bases and J 3 bases, with 3 bases left between them. The CDR3 here is CASSFRYEQYF. In DNA, the CDR3 is TGTGCCAGCAGCTTCCGCTACGAGCAGTACTTC.

The chain recombines TRBV6-5 with TRBJ2-3; TRBD1 agrees at 8 bases. In germline, CDR1 is MNHEY, CDR2 SVGAGI. Trimming cost V 0 bases and J 7 bases; bases outside gene matches: 6. The CDR3 consists of 15 residues. CDR3 residues: CASSYSKDRVNTQYF. CDR3 coding DNA: TGTGCCAGCAGTTACTCGAAGGACAGGGTAAATACGCAGTATTTT.

The gene calls are TRBV6-1 and TRBJ1-2; TRBD1 aligns across 7 bases. Germline V gene sequence: CDR1 MNHNS, CDR2 SASEGT. V gave up 2 bases and J gave up 7 bases; unmatched junction bases: 4. This CDR3 comprises 13 residues. DNA for the CDR3: TGTGCCAGCAGTGAAAGGGGGCTAGGTGGCTACACCTTC. This gives the protein CASSERGLGGYTF.

The CDR3 region is CASGLDGRGTYGYTF. CDR3 in DNA: TGTGCCAGCGGACTAGACGGAAGGGGTACCTATGGCTACACCTTC. The chain is built from TRBV2 and TRBJ1-2; tentatively, D is TRBD1 (5 bases). The CDR3 is 15 residues long. The germline gives CDR1 SNHLY, CDR2 FYNNEI. Trimming removed 8 bases from V and 4 bases from J, with 20 bases in between.

The chain employs TRBV4-1 and TRBJ2-3; 9 bases are a match to TRBD1. The junction had 7 bases not matched to a gene; V was cut back by 3 bases and J by 3 bases. The V gene's germline CDR1 is MGHRA and CDR2 YSYEKL. The CDR3 loop spans 16 amino acids. CDR3: CASSHGQGLKTDTQYF. CDR3 nucleotides: TGCGCCAGCAGCCATGGACAGGGGTTGAAAACAGATACGCAGTATTTT.

CDR3 in amino acids: CASSSTMNTEAFF. CDR3 DNA sequence: TGTGCCAGCAGCTCAACTATGAACACTGAAGCTTTCTTT. The rearrangement joins TRBV11-1 to TRBJ1-1; D unresolved. Germline-derived CDR1 and CDR2 are SGHAT and FQDESV (reference sequence). The CDR3 has 13 residues. Trimming took off 4 bases at V and 0 bases at J, with 6 bases between the two ends.

The rearrangement joins TRBV3-1 (or the pseudogene TRBV3-2) to TRBJ1-1, with 7 nucleotides matching TRBD1. The junction had 5 bases not matched to a gene; V was cut back by 6 bases and J by 1 base. The length of the CDR3 is 14 residues. Looked up from germline, CDR1 is LGHDT and CDR2 is YNNKEL (reference sequence). As DNA, the CDR3 is TGTGCCAGCAGGATCAGGGGGACGAACACTGAAGCTTTCTTT. Protein product: CASRIRGTNTEAFF.